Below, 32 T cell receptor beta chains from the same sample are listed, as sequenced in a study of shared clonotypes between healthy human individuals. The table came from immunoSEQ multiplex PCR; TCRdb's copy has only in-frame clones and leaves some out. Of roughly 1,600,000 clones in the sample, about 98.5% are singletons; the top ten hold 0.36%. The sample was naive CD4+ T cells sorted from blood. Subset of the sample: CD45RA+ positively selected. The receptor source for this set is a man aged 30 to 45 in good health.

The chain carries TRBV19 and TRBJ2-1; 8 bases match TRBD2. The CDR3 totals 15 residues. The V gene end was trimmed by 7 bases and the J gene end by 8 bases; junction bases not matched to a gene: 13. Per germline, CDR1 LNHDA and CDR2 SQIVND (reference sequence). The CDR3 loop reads CASTSLTGGPHEQFF. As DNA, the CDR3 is TGTGCCAGTACTTCTTTGACGGGAGGGCCGCATGAGCAGTTCTTC.

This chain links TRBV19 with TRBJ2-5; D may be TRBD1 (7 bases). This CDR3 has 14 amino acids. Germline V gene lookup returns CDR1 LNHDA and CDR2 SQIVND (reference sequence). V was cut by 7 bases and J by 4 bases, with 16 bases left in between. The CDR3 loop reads CASNRAGGGETQYF. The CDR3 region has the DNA TGTGCCAGTAATAGGGCAGGGGGAGGAGAGACCCAGTACTTC.

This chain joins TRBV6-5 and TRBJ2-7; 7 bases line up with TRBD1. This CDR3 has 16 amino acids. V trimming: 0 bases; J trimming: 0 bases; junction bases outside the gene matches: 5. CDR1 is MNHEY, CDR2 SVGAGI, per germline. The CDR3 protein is CASSYSSGTASYEQYF. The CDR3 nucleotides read TGTGCCAGCAGTTACTCGTCCGGGACAGCCTCCTACGAGCAGTACTTC.

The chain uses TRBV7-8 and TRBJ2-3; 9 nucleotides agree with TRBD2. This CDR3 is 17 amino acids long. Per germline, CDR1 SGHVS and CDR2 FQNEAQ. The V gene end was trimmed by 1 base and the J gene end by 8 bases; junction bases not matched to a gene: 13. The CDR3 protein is CASSLGMAGGPVGTQYF. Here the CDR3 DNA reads TGTGCCAGCAGCTTAGGAATGGCGGGAGGGCCAGTCGGTACGCAGTATTTT.

The CDR3 loop is CASAPGRSSYNEQFF. For the CDR3, the DNA is TGTGCCAGCGCTCCGGGACGGAGCTCCTACAATGAGCAGTTCTTC. The chain employs TRBV6-4 and TRBJ2-1; perhaps D is TRBD1 or TRBD2 (5 bases each). This CDR3 is 15 amino acids long. The V gene's germline CDR1 is MRHNA and CDR2 SNTAGT. Trimming removed 8 bases at V and 0 bases at J, with 14 bases between.

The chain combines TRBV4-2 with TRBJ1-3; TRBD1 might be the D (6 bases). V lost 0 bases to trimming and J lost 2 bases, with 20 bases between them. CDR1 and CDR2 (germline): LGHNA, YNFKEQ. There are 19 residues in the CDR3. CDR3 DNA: TGTGCCAGCAGCCAAGATCGACGAATGGACAGCTTCGCTGGAAACACCATATATTTT. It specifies CASSQDRRMDSFAGNTIYF.

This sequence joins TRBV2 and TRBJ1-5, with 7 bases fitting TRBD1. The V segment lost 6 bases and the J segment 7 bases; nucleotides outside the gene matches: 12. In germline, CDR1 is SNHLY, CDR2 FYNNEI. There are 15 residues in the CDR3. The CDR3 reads CASSGQTGAGQPQHF. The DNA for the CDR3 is TGTGCCAGCAGCGGGCAAACAGGGGCGGGGCAGCCCCAGCATTTT.

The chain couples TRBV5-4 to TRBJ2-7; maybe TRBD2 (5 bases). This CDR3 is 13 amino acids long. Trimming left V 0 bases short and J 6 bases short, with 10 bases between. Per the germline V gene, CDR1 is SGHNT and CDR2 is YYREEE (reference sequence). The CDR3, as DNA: TGTGCCAGCAGCTTGGCTAGCCAAGGCGAGCAGTACTTC. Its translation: CASSLASQGEQYF.

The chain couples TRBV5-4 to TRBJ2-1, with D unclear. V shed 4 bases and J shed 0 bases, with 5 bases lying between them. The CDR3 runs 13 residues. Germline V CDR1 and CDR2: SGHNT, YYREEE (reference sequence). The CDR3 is CASSQNSYNEQFF. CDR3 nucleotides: TGTGCCAGCAGCCAAAACTCCTACAATGAGCAGTTCTTC.

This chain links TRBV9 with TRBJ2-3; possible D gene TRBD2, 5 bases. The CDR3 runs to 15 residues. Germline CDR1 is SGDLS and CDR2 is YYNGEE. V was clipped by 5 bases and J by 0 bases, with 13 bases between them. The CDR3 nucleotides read TGTGCCAGCAGTTATGGTCGCGGGAGCACAGATACGCAGTATTTT. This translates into CASSYGRGSTDTQYF. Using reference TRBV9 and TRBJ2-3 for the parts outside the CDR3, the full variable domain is DSGVTQTPKHLITATGQRVTLRCSPRSGDLSVYWYQQSLDQGLQFLIQYYNGEERAKGNILERFSAQQFPDLHSELNLSSLELGDSALYFCASSYGRGSTDTQYFGPGTRLTVL.

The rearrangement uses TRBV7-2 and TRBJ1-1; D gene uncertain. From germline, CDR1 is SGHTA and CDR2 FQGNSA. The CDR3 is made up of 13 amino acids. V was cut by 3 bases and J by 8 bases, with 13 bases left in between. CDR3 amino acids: CASSFSRSREAFF. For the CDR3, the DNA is TGTGCCAGCAGCTTCTCCCGAAGTAGGGAAGCTTTCTTT.

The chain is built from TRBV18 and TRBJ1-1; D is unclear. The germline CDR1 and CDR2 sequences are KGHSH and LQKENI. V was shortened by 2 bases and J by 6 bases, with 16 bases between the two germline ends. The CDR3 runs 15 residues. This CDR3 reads CASSPVGRGVAEAFF. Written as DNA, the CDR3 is TGTGCCAGCTCACCAGTCGGGCGTGGGGTGGCTGAAGCTTTCTTT.

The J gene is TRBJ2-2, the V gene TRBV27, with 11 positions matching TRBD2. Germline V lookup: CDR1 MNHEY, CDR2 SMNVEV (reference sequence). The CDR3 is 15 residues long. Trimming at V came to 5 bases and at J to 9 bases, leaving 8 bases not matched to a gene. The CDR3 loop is CASSKLAGAFRELFF. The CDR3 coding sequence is TGTGCCAGCAGTAAACTAGCGGGAGCATTCCGGGAGCTGTTTTTT.

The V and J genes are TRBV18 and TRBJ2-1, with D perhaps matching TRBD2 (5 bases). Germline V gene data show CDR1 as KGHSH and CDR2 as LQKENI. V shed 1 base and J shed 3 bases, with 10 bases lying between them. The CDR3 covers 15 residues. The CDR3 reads CASSPLPGYYNEQFF. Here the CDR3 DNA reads TGTGCCAGCTCACCACTCCCGGGATACTACAATGAGCAGTTCTTC. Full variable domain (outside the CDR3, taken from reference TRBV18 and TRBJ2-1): NAGVMQNPRHLVRRRGQEARLRCSPMKGHSHVYWYRQLPEEGLKFMVYLQKENIIDESGMPKERFSAEFPKEGPSILRIQQVVRGDSAAYFCASSPLPGYYNEQFFGPGTRLTVL.

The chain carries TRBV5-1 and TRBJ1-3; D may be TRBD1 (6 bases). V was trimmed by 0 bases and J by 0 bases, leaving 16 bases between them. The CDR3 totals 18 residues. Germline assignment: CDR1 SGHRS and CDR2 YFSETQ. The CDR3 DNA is TGCGCCAGCAGCTTGGGAAACCCTACAGGGAACTCTGGAAACACCATATATTTT. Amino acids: CASSLGNPTGNSGNTIYF.

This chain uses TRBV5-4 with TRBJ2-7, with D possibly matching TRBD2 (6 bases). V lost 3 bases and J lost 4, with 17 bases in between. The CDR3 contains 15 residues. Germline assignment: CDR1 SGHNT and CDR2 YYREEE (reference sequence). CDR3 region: CASSSRDSMLYEQYF. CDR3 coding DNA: TGTGCCAGCAGCTCCCGGGACTCAATGTTGTACGAGCAGTACTTC.

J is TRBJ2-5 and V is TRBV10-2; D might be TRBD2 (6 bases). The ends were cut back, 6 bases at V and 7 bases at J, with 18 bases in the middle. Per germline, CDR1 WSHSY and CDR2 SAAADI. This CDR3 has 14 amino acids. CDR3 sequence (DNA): TGCGCCAGCAGGTTAGCGGATCCGCGGGCGACCCAGTACTTC. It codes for CASRLADPRATQYF.

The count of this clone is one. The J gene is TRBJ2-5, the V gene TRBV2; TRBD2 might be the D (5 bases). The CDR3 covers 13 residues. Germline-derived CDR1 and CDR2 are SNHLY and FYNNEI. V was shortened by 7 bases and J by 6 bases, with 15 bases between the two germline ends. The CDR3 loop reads CASTKDSSKTQYF. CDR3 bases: TGTGCCAGCACGAAGGACTCATCTAAGACCCAGTACTTC.

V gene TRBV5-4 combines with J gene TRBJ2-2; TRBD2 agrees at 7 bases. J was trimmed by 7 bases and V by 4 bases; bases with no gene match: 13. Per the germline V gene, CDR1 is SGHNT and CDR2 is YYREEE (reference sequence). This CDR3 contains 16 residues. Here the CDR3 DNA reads TGTGCCAGCAGCCATGAGTCTGGAGCGGGGAGCGGGGAGCTGTTTTTT. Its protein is CASSHESGAGSGELFF.

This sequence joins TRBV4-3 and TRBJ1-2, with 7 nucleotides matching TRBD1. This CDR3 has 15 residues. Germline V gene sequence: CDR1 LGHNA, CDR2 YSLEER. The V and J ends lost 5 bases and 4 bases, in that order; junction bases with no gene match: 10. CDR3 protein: CASSGTVLGPYGYTF. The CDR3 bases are TGCGCCAGCAGCGGGACAGTTCTGGGCCCCTATGGCTACACCTTC.

The CDR3 protein is CASSQLAGGPNEQFF. The CDR3 region has the DNA TGTGCCAGTAGTCAACTAGCGGGAGGGCCCAATGAGCAGTTCTTC. The chain carries TRBV19 and TRBJ2-1; 13 bases map to TRBD2. The CDR3 sequence is 15 residues long. Germline values: CDR1 LNHDA, CDR2 SQIVND (reference sequence). Unmatched junction bases numbered 4, after V lost 5 bases and J lost 6 bases.

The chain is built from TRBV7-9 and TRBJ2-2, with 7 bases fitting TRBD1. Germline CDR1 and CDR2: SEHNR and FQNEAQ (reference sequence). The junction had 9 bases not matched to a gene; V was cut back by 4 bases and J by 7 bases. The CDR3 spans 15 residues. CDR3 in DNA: TGTGCCAGCAGCTCAAGACAGGGTAGAGGCGGGGAGCTGTTTTTT. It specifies CASSSRQGRGGELFF.

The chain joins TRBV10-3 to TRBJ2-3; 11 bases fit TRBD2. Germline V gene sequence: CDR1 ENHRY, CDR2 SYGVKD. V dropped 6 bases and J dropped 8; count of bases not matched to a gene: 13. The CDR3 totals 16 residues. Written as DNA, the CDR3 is TGTGCCATCAGCCCCTTTAGCGGGAGGGCCGAGGGTACGCAGTATTTT. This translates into CAISPFSGRAEGTQYF.

DNA for the CDR3: TGCGCCAGCAGCTTGAGGGAGGGTGAGCAGTTCTTC. Its protein product is CASSLREGEQFF. V is TRBV5-1 and J is TRBJ2-1; 7 bases align to TRBD2. The ends lost 1 base at V and 9 bases at J; junction bases unmatched: 1. The CDR3 loop spans 12 amino acids. Germline CDR1 is SGHRS and CDR2 is YFSETQ.

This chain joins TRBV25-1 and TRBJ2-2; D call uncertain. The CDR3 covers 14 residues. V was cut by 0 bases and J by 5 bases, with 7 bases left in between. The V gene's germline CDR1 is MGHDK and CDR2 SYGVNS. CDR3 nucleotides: TGTGCCAGCAGTGAATATAAGGGTACCGGGGAGCTGTTTTTT. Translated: CASSEYKGTGELFF.

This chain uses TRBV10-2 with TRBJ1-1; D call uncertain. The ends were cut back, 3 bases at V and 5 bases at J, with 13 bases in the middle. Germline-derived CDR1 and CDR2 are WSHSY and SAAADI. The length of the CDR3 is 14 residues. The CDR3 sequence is CASSEVWVGTEAFF. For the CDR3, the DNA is TGCGCCAGCAGTGAAGTCTGGGTGGGGACTGAAGCTTTCTTT.

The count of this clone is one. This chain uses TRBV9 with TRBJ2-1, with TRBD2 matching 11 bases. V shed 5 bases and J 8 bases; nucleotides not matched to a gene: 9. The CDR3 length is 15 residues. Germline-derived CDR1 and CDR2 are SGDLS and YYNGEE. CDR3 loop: CASSLTSGRKDEQFF. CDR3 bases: TGTGCCAGCAGTCTTACTAGCGGGAGAAAAGATGAGCAGTTCTTC.

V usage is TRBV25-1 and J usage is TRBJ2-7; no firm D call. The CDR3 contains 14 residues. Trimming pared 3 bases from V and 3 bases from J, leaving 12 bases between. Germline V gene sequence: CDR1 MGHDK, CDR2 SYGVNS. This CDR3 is CASSEPGPDYEQYF. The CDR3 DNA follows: TGTGCCAGCAGTGAGCCGGGCCCTGACTACGAGCAGTACTTC.

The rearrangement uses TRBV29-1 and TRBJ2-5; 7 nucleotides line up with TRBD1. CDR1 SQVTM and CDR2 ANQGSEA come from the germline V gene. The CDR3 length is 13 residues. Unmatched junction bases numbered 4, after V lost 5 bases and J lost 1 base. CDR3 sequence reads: CSVRGQLQETQYF. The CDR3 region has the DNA TGCAGCGTTCGGGGACAGCTCCAAGAGACCCAGTACTTC.

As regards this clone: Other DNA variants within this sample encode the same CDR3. CDR3 in amino acids: CASRSSGANVLTF. In DNA form, the CDR3 reads TGTGCCAGCCGTTCCTCTGGGGCCAACGTCCTGACTTTC. This chain joins TRBV27 and TRBJ2-6; no clear D. Germline lookup yields CDR1 MNHEY and CDR2 SMNVEV (reference sequence). CDR3 length: 13 amino acids. V was cut by 8 bases and J by 0 bases, with 5 bases left in between.

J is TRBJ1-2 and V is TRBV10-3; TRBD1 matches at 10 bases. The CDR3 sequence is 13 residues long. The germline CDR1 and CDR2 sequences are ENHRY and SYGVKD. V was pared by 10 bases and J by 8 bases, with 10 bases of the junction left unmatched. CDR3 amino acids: CATDGQGGYGYTF. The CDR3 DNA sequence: TGTGCCACCGACGGACAGGGGGGGTACGGCTACACCTTC.

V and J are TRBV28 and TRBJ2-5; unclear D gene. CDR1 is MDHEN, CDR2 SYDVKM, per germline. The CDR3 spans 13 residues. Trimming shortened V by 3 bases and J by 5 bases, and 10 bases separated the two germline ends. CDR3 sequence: CASSFLGSETQYF. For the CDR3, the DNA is TGTGCCAGCAGTTTTTTGGGTTCGGAGACCCAGTACTTC.